These 18 T cell receptor beta chains were sequenced from one sample in a study of T cell clones after liver transplantation. Profiling relied on immunoSEQ multiplex PCR, and the TCRdb table lists in-frame clones only, not all of them. The sample holds 68,000 or so clones, under 90% seen once. The sample was CD4+ T cells from blood, taken before liver transplant. The receptors were sampled from a human donor who received a liver transplant.

The genes are TRBV2 and TRBJ2-1; TRBD2 agrees at 9 bases. V gave up 6 bases and J gave up 5 bases; unmatched junction bases: 5. This CDR3 is 14 amino acids long. Per the germline V gene, CDR1 is SNHLY and CDR2 is FYNNEI. DNA for the CDR3: TGTGCCAGCAGGTTGACTAGCGGCAACAATGAGCAGTTCTTC. It encodes CASRLTSGNNEQFF. Full variable domain (outside the CDR3, taken from reference TRBV2 and TRBJ2-1): EPEVTQTPSHQVTQMGQEVILRCVPISNHLYFYWYRQILGQKVEFLVSFYNNEISEKSEIFDDQFSVERPDGSNFTLKIRSTKLEDSAMYFCASRLTSGNNEQFFGPGTRLTVL.

This clone was seen only once. This rearrangement joins TRBV18 to TRBJ2-5; unclear D gene. V gave up 0 bases and J gave up 0 bases, with 8 bases separating them. The CDR3 consists of 15 residues. Germline values: CDR1 KGHSH, CDR2 LQKENI. For the CDR3, the DNA is TGTGCCAGCTCACCACCATCCCCCAACCAAGAGACCCAGTACTTC. Protein product: CASSPPSPNQETQYF.

The chain joins TRBV7-2 to TRBJ2-2; D gene ambiguous. V lost 2 bases and J lost 4, with 11 bases in between. CDR3 size: 15 residues. Germline loops: CDR1 SGHTA, CDR2 FQGNSA. In DNA, the CDR3 is TGTGCCAGCAGCTTACAAGGGTTTAGCACCGGGGAGCTGTTTTTT. Residues: CASSLQGFSTGELFF.

This clone has a handful of counts. This sequence joins TRBV14 and TRBJ2-2; 7 bases line up with TRBD1. Losses at the gene ends were 3 bases for V and 7 bases for J; bases not matched to a gene: 11. This CDR3 is 16 amino acids long. The germline V gene encodes CDR1 SGHDN and CDR2 FVKESK. The CDR3 reads CASSQRGLPPDGELFF. CDR3 DNA sequence: TGTGCCAGCAGCCAGAGGGGGCTTCCCCCTGACGGGGAGCTGTTTTTT.

The genes are TRBV2 and TRBJ2-2; D not resolved. Germline loops: CDR1 SNHLY, CDR2 FYNNEI. V lost 4 bases and J 7 bases, leaving 7 bases between the germline ends. The CDR3 has 12 residues. CDR3 nucleotides: TGTGCCAGCAGTGTAGGGATCGGGGAGCTGTTTTTT. Amino acid sequence: CASSVGIGELFF.

This sequence joins TRBV28 and TRBJ1-2, with 10 bases aligning to TRBD1. The V gene end was trimmed by 8 bases and the J gene end by 8 bases; junction bases not matched to a gene: 8. Germline lookup yields CDR1 MDHEN and CDR2 SYDVKM. This CDR3 has 13 residues. This chain's CDR3 is CASQKGQGTGYTF. CDR3 in DNA: TGTGCCAGCCAGAAGGGACAGGGGACCGGCTACACCTTC.

The J gene is TRBJ2-1, the V gene TRBV9; TRBD2 is a possible D gene (5 bases). V lost 2 bases, J lost 8 bases, and 17 bases lay in between. The length of the CDR3 is 15 residues. Germline CDR1 is SGDLS and CDR2 is YYNGEE. The CDR3 DNA is TGTGCCAGCAGCGTGGGTCAGATCGGGGTCGATGAGCAGTTCTTC. Translated, it gives CASSVGQIGVDEQFF.

This clone has just one count. The rearrangement links TRBV7-8 to TRBJ2-7, with D unresolved. Germline CDR1 SGHVS, CDR2 FQNEAQ. V lost 1 base and J 5 bases, leaving 12 bases between the germline ends. The CDR3 consists of 14 residues. DNA of the CDR3: TGTGCCAGCAGCTTAGGTAGGATTGAACACGAGCAGTACTTC. Amino acid sequence: CASSLGRIEHEQYF.

The gene calls are TRBV4-1 and TRBJ2-2; the match to TRBD2 covers 8 bases. V shed 1 base, J shed 2 bases, and the junction held 6 bases outside the gene matches. The CDR3 length is 17 residues. Germline CDR1 is MGHRA and CDR2 is YSYEKL. CDR3 sequence reads: CASSQGGGGINTGELFF. The CDR3 nucleotides read TGCGCCAGCAGCCAAGGGGGCGGGGGGATAAACACCGGGGAGCTGTTTTTT.

The chain joins TRBV18 to TRBJ1-3; tentatively, D is TRBD1 (6 bases). Germline V lookup: CDR1 KGHSH, CDR2 LQKENI. V was cut by 4 bases and J by 8 bases, with 15 bases left in between. This CDR3 is 14 amino acids long. CDR3: CASSLNRRGDTIYF. In DNA form, the CDR3 reads TGTGCCAGCTCACTAAACCGCAGGGGAGACACCATATATTTT.

This clone appeared once. The genes are TRBV6-5 and TRBJ1-1; TRBD1 is a possible D gene (6 bases). Germline V CDR1 and CDR2: MNHEY, SVGAGI. The CDR3 totals 13 residues. Trimming stripped 5 bases from V and 11 bases from J, with 18 bases between. CDR3 region: CASSARTVPNAFF. CDR3 in DNA: TGTGCCAGCAGTGCCAGGACAGTACCGAATGCTTTCTTT.

This sequence joins TRBV5-1 and TRBJ2-1, with D uncertain. The ends were cut back, 0 bases at V and 0 bases at J, with 7 bases in the middle. CDR1 is SGHRS and CDR2 is YFSETQ in the germline V gene. CDR3 length: 15 amino acids. The CDR3 DNA is TGCGCCAGCAGCTTGGACTCCGTCTCCTACAATGAGCAGTTCTTC. It translates to CASSLDSVSYNEQFF.

The chain carries TRBV7-8 and TRBJ1-5, with D perhaps matching TRBD1 (6 bases). The CDR3 extends over 14 amino acids. In germline, CDR1 is SGHVS, CDR2 FQNEAQ. V was pared by 4 bases and J by 5 bases, with 12 bases between. The CDR3 nucleotides are TGTGCCAGCAGCTCATACAGGGAGGATCAGCCCCAGCATTTT. This codes for CASSSYREDQPQHF.

The V call is TRBV4-1, the J call TRBJ2-2; a possible D gene is TRBD2 (5 bases). The CDR3 is 12 amino acids. Trimming stripped 4 bases from V and 7 bases from J, with 7 bases between. CDR1 is MGHRA and CDR2 is YSYEKL in the germline V gene. CDR3 sequence (DNA): TGCGCCAGCAGCCCTAGCCTCGGGGAGCTGTTTTTT. Protein product: CASSPSLGELFF.

The chain recombines TRBV28 with TRBJ1-1, with TRBD1 matching over 8 bases. CDR1 and CDR2 (germline): MDHEN, SYDVKM. V trimming: 8 bases; J trimming: 0 bases; junction bases outside the gene matches: 11. The CDR3 length is 16 residues. The CDR3 loop is CASQGAGLALNTEAFF. The CDR3 bases are TGTGCCAGCCAGGGGGCGGGACTGGCTCTGAACACTGAAGCTTTCTTT.

This rearrangement joins TRBV2 to TRBJ1-1, with D possibly matching TRBD1 (5 bases). The CDR3 has 17 amino acids. V was shortened by 3 bases and J by 1 base, with 18 bases between the two germline ends. Germline-derived CDR1 and CDR2 are SNHLY and FYNNEI. The CDR3 region has the DNA TGTGCCAGCAGTGATTCCGTTTCCGGGACGTCGAACACTGAAGCTTTCTTT. Protein: CASSDSVSGTSNTEAFF. The full variable domain, rest sourced from reference TRBV2 and TRBJ1-1, is EPEVTQTPSHQVTQMGQEVILRCVPISNHLYFYWYRQILGQKVEFLVSFYNNEISEKSEIFDDQFSVERPDGSNFTLKIRSTKLEDSAMYFCASSDSVSGTSNTEAFFGQGTRLTVV.

V usage is TRBV28 and J usage is TRBJ2-3; the match to TRBD1 covers 8 bases. This CDR3 is built from 15 residues. V lost 5 bases and J lost 6; bases outside the gene matches: 10. CDR1 is MDHEN, CDR2 SYDVKM, per germline. The CDR3, as DNA: TGTGCCAGCAGTGACAGGGGAATGAGTTACGATACGCAGTATTTT. It yields the protein CASSDRGMSYDTQYF.

This rearrangement joins TRBV6-5 to TRBJ1-2, with TRBD1 as a possible D gene (5 bases). From germline, CDR1 is MNHEY and CDR2 SVGAGI. This CDR3 has 14 residues. V lost 6 bases, J lost 8 bases, and 19 bases lay in between. The CDR3 nucleotides read TGTGCCAGCAGCCTCCGGGACCCCAAATGGGGCTACACCTTC. It translates to CASSLRDPKWGYTF.